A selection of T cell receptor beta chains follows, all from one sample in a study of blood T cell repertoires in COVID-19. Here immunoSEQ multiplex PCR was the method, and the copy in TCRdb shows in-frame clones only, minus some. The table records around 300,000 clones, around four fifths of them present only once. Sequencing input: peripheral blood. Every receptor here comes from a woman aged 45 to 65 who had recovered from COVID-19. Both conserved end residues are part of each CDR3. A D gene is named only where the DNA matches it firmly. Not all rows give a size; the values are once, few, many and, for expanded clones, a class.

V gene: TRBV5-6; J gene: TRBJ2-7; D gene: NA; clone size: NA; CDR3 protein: CASGRETRTYEQYF; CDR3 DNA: TGTGCCAGCGGCCGGGAGACTAGAACGTACGAGCAGTACTTC
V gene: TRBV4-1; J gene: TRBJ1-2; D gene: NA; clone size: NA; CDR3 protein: CASSPHSIRRLPNYGYTF; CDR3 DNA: TGCGCCAGCAGCCCGCACAGCATCCGCCGCCTCCCTAACTATGGCTACACCTTC
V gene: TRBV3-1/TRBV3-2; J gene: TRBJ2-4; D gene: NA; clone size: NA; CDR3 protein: CASSRQETKNIQYF; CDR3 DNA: TGTGCCAGCAGCCGACAGGAGACGAAAAACATTCAGTACTTC
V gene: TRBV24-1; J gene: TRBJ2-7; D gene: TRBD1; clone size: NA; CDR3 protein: CAIQPGTGAYEQYF; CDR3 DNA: TGTGCCATTCAGCCTGGGACAGGTGCCTACGAGCAGTACTTC
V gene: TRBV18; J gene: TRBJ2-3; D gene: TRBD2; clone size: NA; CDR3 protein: CASSPPRGRDSTDTQYF; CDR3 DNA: TGTGCCAGCTCACCACCGAGAGGGAGGGATAGCACAGATACGCAGTATTTT
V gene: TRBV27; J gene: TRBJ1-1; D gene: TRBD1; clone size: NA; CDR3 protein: CASSARQGITEAFF; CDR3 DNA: TGTGCCAGCAGTGCCCGACAGGGAATTACTGAAGCTTTCTTT
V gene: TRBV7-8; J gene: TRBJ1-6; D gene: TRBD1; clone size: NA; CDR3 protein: CASSSPGQGDSPLHF; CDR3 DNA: TGTGCCAGCAGCTCACCGGGACAGGGGGATTCACCCCTCCACTTT
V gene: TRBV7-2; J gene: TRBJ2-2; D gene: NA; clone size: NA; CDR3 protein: CASSLNILAGELFF; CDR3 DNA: TGTGCCAGCAGCTTAAACATATTGGCCGGGGAGCTGTTTTTT
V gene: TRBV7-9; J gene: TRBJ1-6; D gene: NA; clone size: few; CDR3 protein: CASSALGGYNSPLHF; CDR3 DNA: TGTGCCAGCAGCGCCCTGGGGGGCTATAATTCACCCCTCCACTTT
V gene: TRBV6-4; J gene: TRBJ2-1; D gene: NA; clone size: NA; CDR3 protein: CASSPRPTWTDSGEQFF; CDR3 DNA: TGTGCCAGCAGTCCCCGGCCCACATGGACAGACTCTGGCGAGCAGTTCTTC
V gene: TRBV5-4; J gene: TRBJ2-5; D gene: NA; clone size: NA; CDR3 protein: CASKAGLKQETQYF; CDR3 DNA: TGTGCCAGCAAAGCGGGTTTAAAACAAGAGACCCAGTACTTC
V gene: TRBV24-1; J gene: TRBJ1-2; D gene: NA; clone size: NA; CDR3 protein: CATSDPRGGRGYTF; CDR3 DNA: TGTGCCACCAGTGATCCTCGCGGGGGCCGTGGCTACACCTTC
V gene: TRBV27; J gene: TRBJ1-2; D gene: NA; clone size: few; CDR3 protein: CASSFQGSGYTF; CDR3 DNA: TGTGCCAGCAGTTTTCAGGGTTCTGGCTACACCTTC
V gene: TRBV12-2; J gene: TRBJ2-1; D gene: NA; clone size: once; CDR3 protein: CASRLSERGAALDCEQFF; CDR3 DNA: TGTGCAAGTCGCCTCTCGGAGCGGGGGGCCGCCCTCGATTGTGAGCAGTTCTTC
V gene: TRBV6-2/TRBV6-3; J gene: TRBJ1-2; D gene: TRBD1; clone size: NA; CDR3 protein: CASSYPPNTGGYGYTF; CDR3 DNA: TGTGCCAGCAGTTACCCCCCCAATACAGGGGGCTATGGCTACACCTTC
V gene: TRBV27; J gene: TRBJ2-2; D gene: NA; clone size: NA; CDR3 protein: CASSQGFTGELFF; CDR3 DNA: TGTGCCAGCAGTCAGGGGTTCACCGGGGAGCTGTTTTTT
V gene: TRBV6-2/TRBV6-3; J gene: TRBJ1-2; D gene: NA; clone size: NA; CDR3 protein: CASSYYRASGYTF; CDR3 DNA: TGTGCCAGCAGTTACTACAGGGCCAGTGGCTACACCTTC
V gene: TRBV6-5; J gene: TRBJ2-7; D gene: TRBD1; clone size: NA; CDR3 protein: CASSTDRGAYEQYF; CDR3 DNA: TGTGCCAGCAGTACCGACAGGGGGGCCTACGAGCAGTACTTC
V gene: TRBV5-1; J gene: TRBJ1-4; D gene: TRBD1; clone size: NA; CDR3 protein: CASSLQGQPSEKLFF; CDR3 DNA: TGCGCCAGCAGCTTACAGGGACAGCCGTCTGAAAAACTGTTTTTT
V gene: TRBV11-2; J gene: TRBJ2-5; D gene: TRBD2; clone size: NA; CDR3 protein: CASSFGTSGTRETQYF; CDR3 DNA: TGTGCCAGCAGCTTTGGAACTAGCGGGACAAGGGAGACCCAGTACTTC
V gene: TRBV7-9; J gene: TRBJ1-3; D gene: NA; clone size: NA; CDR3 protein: CASSLASTGGNTIYF; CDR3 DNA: TGTGCCAGCAGCTTGGCCTCTACAGGTGGAAACACCATATATTTT
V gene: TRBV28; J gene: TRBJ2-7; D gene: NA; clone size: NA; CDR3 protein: CASRMDWNSYEQYF; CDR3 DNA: TGTGCCAGCAGGATGGACTGGAACTCCTACGAGCAGTACTTC
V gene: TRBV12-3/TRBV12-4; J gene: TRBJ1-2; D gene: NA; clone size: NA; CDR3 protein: CASSLEVGGYTF; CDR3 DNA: TGTGCCAGCAGTTTGGAGGTCGGCGGCTACACCTTC
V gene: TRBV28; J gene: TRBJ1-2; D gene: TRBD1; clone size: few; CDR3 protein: CASSPGGQGYGYTF; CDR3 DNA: TGTGCCAGCAGTCCGGGTGGACAGGGCTATGGCTACACCTTC
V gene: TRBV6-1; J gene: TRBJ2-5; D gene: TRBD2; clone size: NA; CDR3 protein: CASSEMKGTSQETQYF; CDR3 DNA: TGTGCCAGCAGTGAAATGAAAGGGACTAGCCAAGAGACCCAGTACTTC
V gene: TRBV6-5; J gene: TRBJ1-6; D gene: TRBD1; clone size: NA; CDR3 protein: CASSTGGSGNSPLHF; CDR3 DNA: TGTGCCAGCAGTACAGGGGGCTCGGGTAATTCACCCCTCCACTTT
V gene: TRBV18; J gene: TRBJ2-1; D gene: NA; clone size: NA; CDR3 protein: CASSPPSTYNEQFF; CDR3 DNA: TGTGCCAGCTCACCACCGTCTACCTACAATGAGCAGTTCTTC
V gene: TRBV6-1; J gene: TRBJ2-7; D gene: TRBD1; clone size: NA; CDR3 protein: CASSEAGTVSTYEQYF; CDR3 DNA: TGTGCCAGCAGTGAAGCCGGGACAGTATCCACCTACGAGCAGTACTTC
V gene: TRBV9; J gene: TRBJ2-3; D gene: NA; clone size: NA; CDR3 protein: CASSSQARSRDTDTQYF; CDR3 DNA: TGTGCCAGCAGCTCCCAGGCCCGATCCCGCGACACAGATACGCAGTATTTT
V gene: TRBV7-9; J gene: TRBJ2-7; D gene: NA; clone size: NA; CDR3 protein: CASSFYGLRSYEQYF; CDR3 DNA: TGTGCCAGCAGCTTTTATGGACTTCGGTCCTACGAGCAGTACTTC
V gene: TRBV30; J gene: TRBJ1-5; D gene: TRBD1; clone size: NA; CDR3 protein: CAWDAGQGPPTNQPQHF; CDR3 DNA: TGTGCCTGGGACGCGGGACAGGGGCCCCCCACTAATCAGCCCCAGCATTTT
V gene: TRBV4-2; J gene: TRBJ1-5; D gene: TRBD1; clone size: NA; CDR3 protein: CASSQDGQGAGSNQPQHF; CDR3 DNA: TGTGCCAGCAGCCAAGATGGCCAGGGGGCAGGTAGCAATCAGCCCCAGCATTTT
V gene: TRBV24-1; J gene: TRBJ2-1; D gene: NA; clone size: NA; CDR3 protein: CATSDFGGDYNEQFF; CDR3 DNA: TGTGCCACCAGTGATTTCGGCGGGGACTACAATGAGCAGTTCTTC
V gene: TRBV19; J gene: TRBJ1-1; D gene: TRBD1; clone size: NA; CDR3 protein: CASRRDRTNTEAFF; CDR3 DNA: TGTGCCAGTAGGCGGGACAGGACGAACACTGAAGCTTTCTTT
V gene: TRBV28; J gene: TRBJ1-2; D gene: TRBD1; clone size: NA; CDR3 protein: CAISGTDNYGYTF; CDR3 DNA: TGTGCCATCTCCGGGACAGATAACTATGGCTACACCTTC
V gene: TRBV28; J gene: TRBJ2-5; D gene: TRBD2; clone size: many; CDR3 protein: CASRTTSGGATTQYF; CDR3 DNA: TGTGCCAGCAGGACGACTAGCGGGGGGGCTACGACCCAGTACTTC
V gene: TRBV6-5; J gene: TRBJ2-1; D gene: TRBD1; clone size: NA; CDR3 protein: CASSYGDRAYNEQFF; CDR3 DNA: TGTGCCAGCAGTTACGGGGACAGGGCCTACAATGAGCAGTTCTTC
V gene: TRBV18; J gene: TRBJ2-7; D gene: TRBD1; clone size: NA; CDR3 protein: CASTGIGQGANYEQYF; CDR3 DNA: TGTGCCAGTACAGGAATTGGACAGGGGGCAAACTACGAGCAGTACTTC
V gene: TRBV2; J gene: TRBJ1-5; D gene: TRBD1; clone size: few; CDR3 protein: CASSQTGYNQPQHF; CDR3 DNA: TGTGCCAGCAGTCAGACAGGGTACAATCAGCCCCAGCATTTT